These 13 T cell receptor beta chains originate from one sample sequenced in a study of T cell changes during pregnancy in multiple sclerosis (dated by TCRdb to about 2019). Libraries were made using the immunoSEQ multiplex PCR assay. TCRdb holds this immuneACCESS table with in-frame rearrangements only. Some clones are missing; in checked studies, unresolved V genes explain under half, and the rest has no known cause. The sample profile shows roughly 71,000 clones; about 94% of them were found once. In total, the top ten clones hold 1.5% to 2% of the sample. Sample: peripheral blood, taken in the first trimester of pregnancy. These receptors originate from a female donor in good health, enrolled as a control in a pregnancy study.

The genes are TRBV27 and TRBJ1-5, with D uncertain. Germline V gene data show CDR1 as MNHEY and CDR2 as SMNVEV (reference sequence). The V and J ends lost 5 bases and 5 bases respectively, with 10 bases between them. The CDR3 length is 13 residues. CDR3 protein: CASSLGVDQPQHF. In nucleotides, the CDR3 is TGTGCCAGCAGTCTCGGGGTCGATCAGCCCCAGCATTTT.

This clone was counted a single time. J is TRBJ1-4 and V is TRBV7-9; 7 bases map to TRBD1. The CDR3 is 15 amino acids. Looked up from germline, CDR1 is SEHNR and CDR2 is FQNEAQ (reference sequence). V was clipped by 4 bases and J by 4 bases; unmatched bases: 6. CDR3 in amino acids: CASSYRQGVNEKLFF. CDR3 DNA sequence: TGTGCCAGCAGCTACCGACAGGGCGTTAATGAAAAACTGTTTTTT.

This chain connects TRBV6-4 to TRBJ2-1; 11 nucleotides line up with TRBD1. Germline V CDR1 and CDR2: MRHNA, SNTAGT. V was clipped by 4 bases and J by 10 bases; unmatched bases: 9. The CDR3 contains 15 residues. CDR3 protein: CASSASDRGLGEQFF. As DNA, the CDR3 is TGTGCCAGCAGTGCATCGGACAGGGGGCTGGGAGAGCAGTTCTTC.

The chain is built from TRBV6-1 and TRBJ2-7; D uncertain. Trimming cost V 3 bases and J 3 bases, with 9 bases left between them. The germline gives CDR1 MNHNS, CDR2 SASEGT. This CDR3 has 13 residues. CDR3 region: CASSDNYYYEQYF. The CDR3 DNA sequence: TGTGCCAGCAGTGATAACTACTACTACGAGCAGTACTTC.

The chain is built from TRBV10-3 and TRBJ2-5; 8 nucleotides match TRBD2. After removal of 3 bases from V and 2 bases from J, the junction contained 8 bases not matched to a gene. Germline-derived CDR1 and CDR2 are ENHRY and SYGVKD. The CDR3 contains 16 residues. CDR3 nucleotide sequence: TGTGCCATCAGTGACACTCTGACTAGCGCTCAAGAGACCCAGTACTTC. It yields the protein CAISDTLTSAQETQYF.

The chain employs TRBV6-5 and TRBJ2-5; TRBD2 agrees at 7 bases. Germline V gene data show CDR1 as MNHEY and CDR2 as SVGAGI. The V gene end was trimmed by 6 bases and the J gene end by 11 bases; junction bases not matched to a gene: 15. CDR3 size: 14 residues. CDR3 amino acids: CASSSDWAAGEQYF. As DNA, the CDR3 is TGTGCCAGCAGCTCAGACTGGGCCGCGGGGGAGCAGTACTTC.

This clone has a single count. J is TRBJ1-2 and V is TRBV5-1; 7 bases map to TRBD1. The junction had 6 bases not matched to a gene; V was cut back by 0 bases and J by 4 bases. This CDR3 spans 15 amino acids. From germline, CDR1 is SGHRS and CDR2 YFSETQ. In DNA, the CDR3 is TGCGCCAGCAGCTTGGGGTCAGGGGGTAGCTATGGCTACACCTTC. Its protein is CASSLGSGGSYGYTF.

V is TRBV6-6 and J is TRBJ1-1; D gene ambiguous. Trimming cost V 7 bases and J 2 bases, with 11 bases left between them. In germline, CDR1 is MNHNY, CDR2 SVGAGI (reference sequence). The CDR3 loop spans 13 amino acids. CDR3 residues: CASTIQENTEAFF. CDR3 DNA sequence: TGTGCCAGCACCATACAAGAAAACACTGAAGCTTTCTTT.

Points on this clone: Additional DNA sequences in this sample encode the identical CDR3. The rearrangement links TRBV7-8 to TRBJ2-7; D possibly corresponds to TRBD2 (6 bases). Trimming stripped 3 bases from V and 2 bases from J, with 11 bases between. Germline assignment: CDR1 SGHVS and CDR2 FQNEAQ. CDR3 size: 14 residues. As DNA, the CDR3 is TGTGCCAGCAGCTTTAACCCGGGGGCCTACGAGCAGTACTTC. As protein: CASSFNPGAYEQYF. Filled out from reference TRBV7-8 and TRBJ2-7, the complete variable domain reads GAGVSQSPRYKVAKRGQDVALRCDPISGHVSLFWYQQALGQGPEFLTYFQNEAQLDKSGLPSDRFFAERPEGSVSTLKIQRTQQEDSAVYLCASSFNPGAYEQYFGPGTRLTVT.

The V gene is TRBV7-9, the J gene TRBJ1-2; no clear D. V dropped 1 base and J dropped 4 bases, with 4 bases sitting between them. CDR1 and CDR2 from the germline V gene are SEHNR and FQNEAQ (reference sequence). CDR3 length equals 12 residues. CDR3 nucleotides: TGTGCCAGCAGCTTAGGGGCCTATGGCTACACCTTC. As protein: CASSLGAYGYTF.

The chain combines TRBV5-1 with TRBJ1-4; perhaps TRBD1 as D (5 bases). V dropped 4 bases and J dropped 5 bases, with 15 bases sitting between them. The CDR3 consists of 15 residues. The germline gives CDR1 SGHRS, CDR2 YFSETQ. The CDR3 spells CASSPSGGGNEKLFF. CDR3 sequence (DNA): TGCGCCAGCAGCCCATCGGGGGGAGGCAATGAAAAACTGTTTTTT.

Points on this clone: The same CDR3 can be traced to other DNA sequences in this sample. The J gene is TRBJ1-4, the V gene TRBV9; TRBD1 agrees at 7 bases. CDR1 is SGDLS and CDR2 is YYNGEE in the germline V gene. This CDR3 has 14 amino acids. Losses at the gene ends were 3 bases for V and 4 bases for J; bases not matched to a gene: 3. CDR3 sequence (DNA): TGTGCCAGCAGCGGGGACAGTCATAATGAAAAACTGTTTTTT. As protein: CASSGDSHNEKLFF.

The V call is TRBV9, the J call TRBJ1-4; no reliable D call. The V gene's germline CDR1 is SGDLS and CDR2 YYNGEE. V was trimmed by 1 base and J by 5 bases, leaving 9 bases between them. The CDR3 sequence is 14 residues long. This CDR3 reads CASSVSPGNEKLFF. CDR3 bases: TGTGCCAGCAGCGTAAGCCCCGGGAATGAAAAACTGTTTTTT.